Presented here are 10 T cell receptor beta chains from one specimen sequenced in a study of blood T cell repertoires in COVID-19. Profiled with immunoSEQ multiplex PCR; TCRdb holds only in-frame clones, not every one. Of 200,000 to 300,000 clones listed, about 87% are singletons. The specimen sequenced was PBMCs or T cells enriched from blood (not recorded which). These receptors were collected from a woman in her thirties with acute COVID-19.

The chain is built from TRBV29-1 and TRBJ1-6, with a tentative D call TRBD1 (6 bases). This CDR3 comprises 18 residues. Per germline, CDR1 SQVTM and CDR2 ANQGSEA. V lost 0 bases, J lost 0 bases, and 15 bases lay in between. For the CDR3, the DNA is TGCAGCGTTGAAGAAGGACCTTTAGGGGGCTCCTATAATTCACCCCTCCACTTT. This sequence encodes CSVEEGPLGGSYNSPLHF.

The chain carries TRBV4-1 and TRBJ1-2; weak D call: TRBD1 (5 bases). The CDR3 length is 20 residues. Trimming took 4 bases from V and 4 from J, leaving 31 bases between them. Per the germline V gene, CDR1 is MGHRA and CDR2 is YSYEKL. The CDR3 here is CASSLPPRPMRDGRGYGYTF. The CDR3 region has the DNA TGCGCCAGCAGCCTACCCCCTCGCCCTATGCGGGACGGGAGGGGCTATGGCTACACCTTC.

This chain uses TRBV5-1 with TRBJ2-1; 12 positions agree with TRBD2. V shed 4 bases, J shed 2 bases, and the junction held 4 bases outside the gene matches. The CDR3 is 16 residues long. The V gene's germline CDR1 is SGHRS and CDR2 YFSETQ. For the CDR3, the DNA is TGCGCCAGCAGCCCGGCTAGCGGGGGGGCCTACAATGAGCAGTTCTTC. This encodes CASSPASGGAYNEQFF. Variable domain in full (rest from reference TRBV5-1 and TRBJ2-1): KAGVTQTPRYLIKTRGQQVTLSCSPISGHRSVSWYQQTPGQGLQFLFEYFSETQRNKGNFPGRFSGRQFSNSRSEMNVSTLELGDSALYLCASSPASGGAYNEQFFGPGTRLTVL.

The chain uses TRBV6-2 or TRBV6-3 and TRBJ1-2; 7 bases line up with TRBD1. The CDR3 has 14 amino acids. Germline V gives CDR1 MNHEY, CDR2 SVGEGT. The trim removed 4 bases at V and 5 bases at J, leaving 7 bases unmatched. The CDR3 sequence: CASSSRTGLYGYTF. The CDR3 DNA reads TGTGCCAGCAGTTCTAGGACAGGCCTTTATGGCTACACCTTC.

This clone was counted once. V and J are TRBV7-2 and TRBJ2-1, with TRBD2 matching over 7 bases. Germline assignment: CDR1 SGHTA and CDR2 FQGNSA. The CDR3 consists of 17 residues. V shed 2 bases, J shed 7 bases, and the junction held 14 bases outside the gene matches. CDR3 amino acids: CASSLRRRGWAQNEQFF. As DNA, the CDR3 is TGTGCCAGCAGCTTACGTCGGCGGGGGTGGGCACAGAATGAGCAGTTCTTC. The complete variable domain, with remaining parts taken from reference TRBV7-2 and TRBJ2-1, reads GAGVSQSPSNKVTEKGKDVELRCDPISGHTALYWYRQSLGQGLEFLIYFQGNSAPDKSGLPSDRFSAERTGGSVSTLTIQRTQQEDSAVYLCASSLRRRGWAQNEQFFGPGTRLTVL.

The chain has TRBV2 and TRBJ2-1; 7 nucleotides match TRBD1. CDR3 length: 15 residues. Trimming at V came to 4 bases and at J to 4 bases, leaving 7 bases not matched to a gene. Germline loops: CDR1 SNHLY, CDR2 FYNNEI. CDR3 DNA sequence: TGTGCCAGCAGTGTCACTAGACAGGGATACAATGAGCAGTTCTTC. This sequence encodes CASSVTRQGYNEQFF.

This clone appeared a single time. This chain links TRBV7-2 with TRBJ1-2; no definite D call. The CDR3 runs to 14 residues. The V gene's germline CDR1 is SGHTA and CDR2 FQGNSA. Trimming cost V 1 base and J 1 base, with 7 bases left between them. The CDR3 region has the DNA TGTGCCAGCAGCTTAGGTTTAGTTAACTATGGCTACACCTTC. Translation: CASSLGLVNYGYTF.

About this clone: Germline is not matched at one junction end, which may reflect a read error. The CDR3 region is CASSLAGPPYSPLHF. CDR3 DNA sequence: TGCGCCAGCAGTTTGGCAGGGCCGCCTTATTCACCCCTCCACTTT. V is TRBV5-1 and J is TRBJ1-6; perhaps TRBD1 as D (5 bases). This CDR3 has 15 residues. CDR1 is SGHRS, CDR2 YFSETQ, per germline.

V is TRBV5-6 and J is TRBJ1-2; possible D gene TRBD1, 5 bases. Germline assignment: CDR1 SGHDT and CDR2 YYEEEE. This CDR3 spans 13 amino acids. The V end lost 1 base, the J end lost 3 bases, and 7 bases lay between the germline ends. Here the CDR3 reads CASSLSTDYGYTF. In DNA form, the CDR3 reads TGTGCCAGCAGCTTGTCGACAGACTATGGCTACACCTTC.

V and J are TRBV10-3 and TRBJ2-7, with D perhaps TRBD2 (7 bases). CDR3 length: 16 amino acids. The germline V gene has CDR1 ENHRY and CDR2 SYGVKD. V was clipped by 0 bases and J by 1 base, with 13 bases between them. The CDR3 is CAISESSGGNSYEQYF. For the CDR3, the DNA is TGTGCCATCAGTGAGTCGTCGGGGGGCAATTCCTACGAGCAGTACTTC.